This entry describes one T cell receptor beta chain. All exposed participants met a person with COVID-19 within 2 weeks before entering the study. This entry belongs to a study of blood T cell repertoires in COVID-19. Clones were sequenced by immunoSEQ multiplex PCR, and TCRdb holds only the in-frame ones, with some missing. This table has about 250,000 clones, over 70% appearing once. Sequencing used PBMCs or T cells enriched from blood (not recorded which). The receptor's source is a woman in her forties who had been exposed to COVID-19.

The CDR3 region has the DNA TGTGCCACCCGAACAAAAATAAGCTCCTATAATTCACCCCTCCACTTT. It encodes CATRTKISSYNSPLHF. V usage is TRBV19 and J usage is TRBJ1-6; D is unresolved. This CDR3 has 16 amino acids. V was pared by 10 bases and J by 0 bases, with 16 bases between. The germline gives CDR1 LNHDA, CDR2 SQIVND (reference sequence).